This is a list of T cell receptor beta chains from one sample in a study of T-cell reconstitution after alpha-beta-depleted transplantation in children. MiXCR, applied by TCRdb to the PCR reads, yields one record per CDR3 protein. The sample shows some 43,000 distinct CDR3 sequences, about 9% of them seen only once. The starting material was PBMCs, mostly from graft donor cells, obtained 60 days after TCRalphabeta/CD19-depleted stem cell transplant. The receptor source for this set is a male patient under 10 years old who had a stem cell transplant for chronic granulomatous disease, so the T cells may come from the graft donor. The CDR3 runs from the conserved cysteine through the conserved F or W. D genes are given only for firm matches. Size values are once, few and many counts, or a class for expanded clones, and some rows have none.

cdr3_nt cdr3_aa v_call clone_size d_call j_call
TGTGCTAGTGGTTTCCCAGCTAGGGTTTGGGGCTACACCTTC CASGFPARVWGYTF TRBV12-5 NA NA TRBJ1-2
TGCGCCAGCAGCTTGACGGGGGAGACCCAGTACTTC CASSLTGETQYF TRBV5-1 many NA TRBJ2-5
TGCGCCAGCAGGGTGGGTAGCATCCATGAGCAGTTCTTC CASRVGSIHEQFF TRBV5-1 many NA TRBJ2-1
TGTGCCAGCAGCTTAATGGGGGACAATGAGCAGTTCTTC CASSLMGDNEQFF TRBV11-2 many NA TRBJ2-1
TGTGCTAGTGGTTTGGTGAACTCAGGGCTAGGGGTCTACGAGCAGTACTTC CASGLVNSGLGVYEQYF TRBV12-5 few NA TRBJ2-7
TGTGCCAGCAGTTCCGGGACTAGCGGGAGGAATGAGCAGTTCTTC CASSSGTSGRNEQFF TRBV6-5 few TRBD2 TRBJ2-1
TGCAGTGCTAGAGCTCTAAAGGGGAAAAAACAGGGTCCACGCTCCTATAATTCACCCCTCCACTTT CSARALKGKKQGPRSYNSPLHF TRBV20-1 many NA TRBJ1-6
TGCAGTGCTAGAGTGGGCGGGAGGACAGATACGCAGTATTTT CSARVGGRTDTQYF TRBV20-1 many TRBD2 TRBJ2-3
TGCGCCAGCAGCTTCGACAGGGGTGGGGTCTCTGGGGCCAACGTCCTGACTTTC CASSFDRGGVSGANVLTF TRBV5-1 NA TRBD1 TRBJ2-6
TGTGCCAGCAGCGGTGGGGGGTACAATGAGCAGTTCTTC CASSGGGYNEQFF TRBV9 many NA TRBJ2-1
TGTGCCAGCAGTACCAGACAGGGCGAGGGACGGACTCGATCCTACGAGCAGTACTTC CASSTRQGEGRTRSYEQYF TRBV12-3/TRBV12-4 few TRBD1 TRBJ2-7
TGCGCCAGCAGCCAAGGCACAGGAATCAGAGATGGCTACACCTTC CASSQGTGIRDGYTF TRBV4-3 NA NA TRBJ1-2
TGCAGTGCTAGAGTAGGGGGGACAGGGGGGCGTTGGTACGAGCAGTACTTC CSARVGGTGGRWYEQYF TRBV20-1 many TRBD1 TRBJ2-7
TGCAGCGTTGAAAACACTGAAGCTTTCTTT CSVENTEAFF TRBV29-1 many NA TRBJ1-1
TGTGCCACCAGCAAGGGGGTAGCGGGAGCAGGGGAGCAGTACTTC CATSKGVAGAGEQYF TRBV15 few TRBD2 TRBJ2-7
TGTGCCAGCAGTTACCAAGGCGGACTAAGCCAAGAGACCCAGTACTTC CASSYQGGLSQETQYF TRBV6-5 many NA TRBJ2-5
TGTGCCACCCAGGGCCTGGACAGAAGCAACGAGACCCAGTACTTC CATQGLDRSNETQYF TRBV19 NA NA TRBJ2-5
TGTGCCAGCAGTTTAATCGGAGGCCCGAACACCGGGGAGCTGTTTTTT CASSLIGGPNTGELFF TRBV27 many NA TRBJ2-2
TGTGCCAGCAGCCAAGAGGGACCAGGACAGGGGGTATATGGCTACACCTTC CASSQEGPGQGVYGYTF TRBV4-2 many TRBD1 TRBJ1-2
TGTGCCAGCAGTTTATCGGAAGAGACCCAGTACTTC CASSLSEETQYF TRBV12-3/TRBV12-4 many NA TRBJ2-5